The text below deals with one T cell receptor (beta chain). What antigen it recognizes has not been identified. Base qualities are not recorded, but no much larger clone differs from it by a single base. The cohort consisted of 666 healthy bone marrow donors. Cohort members were all nominally healthy when sampled, although unrecorded immune exposures were likely present. The donor tested CMV seropositive, placing the donor among the 289 seropositive members of the cohort. Each donor provided a peripheral blood sample, and peripheral blood mononuclear cells were used for TCR beta sequencing. The Qiagen DNeasy Blood Extraction Kit was used to extract genomic DNA from the blood cell samples. The entry originates in a study of cytomegalovirus exposure and HLA in healthy donors (dated 2017 in TCRdb). About the full investigation: In an earlier analysis of under 750 of the donors, about 260 Gb of sequence data and 100 million or so unique TCR beta sequences from roughly 200 million T cells were reported. An early release covering roughly 580 HLA-typed donors comprised about 300 gigabases of sequencing data and around 85 million unique TCR sequences. Among the roughly 400 genotyped donors, around 79% belonged to the genetic ancestry cluster associated with self-reported Caucasian donors. The aim of the study was to test whether cataloging public T cell receptors could identify signatures of past pathogen exposure. The study profiled the T cell repertoires of hundreds of subjects by immunosequencing and related them to cytomegalovirus serostatus. In addition to the first cohort of around 670 subjects, a separate validation cohort of approximately 120 different subjects was used. High-throughput TCR immunosequencing, statistical association of individual TCRs with disease status, and machine learning were combined to predict cytomegalovirus infection status. In a later analysis, previously published TCR beta repertoires from about 640 donors were re-analyzed and high-resolution HLA genotyping was added so that TCR occurrence patterns could be studied. The later analysis used no new phenotypic data to find candidate immune exposures, relying instead on TCR beta sequences and their occurrence across donors. An earlier analysis of 587 of the donors used high-throughput TCR beta sequencing to judge whether each TCR beta V gene segment behaved as functional or pseudogenic. Donor age, sex, ethnicity and CMV serostatus were collected together with the repertoire data. In a later genetic analysis, genome-wide SNP genotypes for about 65% of the 666 donors were used, and that subset was treated as a discovery cohort. Every discovery cohort repertoire had been produced on one sequencing platform. Class I and class II HLA loci were covered by the typing at four-digit resolution. Typing coverage differed by locus: A, B, C, DRB1 and DQB1 were typed in roughly 629-630 donors, DQA1 in 522, DPA1 in roughly 590, and DPB1 in 450 to 490. Four or five DR-DQ haplotypes were handled as single units for association and clustering because linkage in the cohort was strong. Among under 450 genotyped donors of the cohort, an average of about 240,000 unique TCR beta nucleotide sequences were sequenced per donor, roughly 18% of them non-productive.

Library method: the immunoSEQ multiplex PCR assay. A mixture of 60 forward primers for TCR Vbeta segments and 13 reverse primers for TCR Jbeta segments was used in the multiplex PCR. The CDR3 region of rearranged TCR beta genes was amplified from genomic DNA by a multiplex PCR assay. The amplified TCR beta libraries were sequenced on the Illumina HiSeq System as 87-base-pair reads. As for the authors' bioinformatics: A later analysis tallied tens of millions of unique TCR beta chains across the 666 repertoires, and about 10 million of those chains were shared by two or more donors. To remove PCR and sequencing errors, raw reads were error-corrected and collapsed into unique sequences using a nearest-neighbor algorithm that merged closely related sequences. V, D and J gene segments were assigned by aligning CDR3 sequences to IMGT reference sequences. For a sequence to be retained, a match of at least six nucleotides to both a V gene segment and a J gene segment was required. A rearrangement was called productive if the CDR3 had no stop codons and remained in frame with V and J, and every other rearrangement was called non-productive. Following IMGT convention, CDR3 was defined as the stretch from the second conserved V-encoded cysteine to the conserved J-encoded phenylalanine. In an earlier analysis of 500 to 650 of the donors, sequences lacking an unambiguous match to a single V gene segment were excluded. In an earlier analysis of approximately 550 of the donors, V segments were called functional above 56.7% productive rearrangements and were called segregating when the between-donor standard deviation exceeded 5%. To diagnose cytomegalovirus status from the catalog of TCR beta chain sequences, a statistical classification framework was built. In a later analysis, TCR nucleotide sequences were compared against IMGT/GENE-DB human TR gene sequences so that V and J genes could be assigned. Using the TCRdist pipeline, a later analysis assigned CDR3 sequences along with most-parsimonious VDJ recombination scenarios. In a later analysis, every TCR beta chain was defined by the combination of its CDR3 amino acid sequence and its V-gene family, and reads without a unique V-gene family were dropped. A later analysis removed 592 highly shared, low-generation-probability nucleotide sequences to deal with suspected cross-contamination and a sequencing artifact. A later analysis calculated a clonal expansion index for each public chain from normalized within-repertoire ranks of inferred template counts. In a later analysis, generation probabilities were computed using a VDJ recombination model fitted to out-of-frame rearrangements, and the results were checked against IGoR. A later analysis scored TCR-TCR, TCR-HLA and TCR-CMV co-occurrence with hypergeometric tests, applying a repertoire-size bias correction to TCR pairs. In a later analysis, false discovery rates were estimated by permuting HLA or CMV assignments 20 times. In a later analysis, co-occurring TCRs were grouped using DBSCAN, with TCRdist sequence similarity added in when clustering inside HLA-allele-positive subsets. Repertoires with fewer than 30,000 or more than 120,000 public chains were left out of co-occurrence clustering, as were four to six repertoires with anomalous nucleotide sharing. The table comes from immuneACCESS by way of TCRdb, which keeps in-frame sequences with V and J called. Part of the clones is missing from these tables; in studies checked, under half for an unresolved V gene and the rest for unknown reasons. V, J and clone size are taken as reported in that table, and D and trimming were inferred from the DNA itself. The sample table records around 130,000 clones; 70% to 85% of these occur just once. Of the sample, about 2.4% falls within the top ten clones.

Results the study describes overall, beyond this receptor: The study listed approximately 150 TCR beta chains as associated with cytomegalovirus. The only immune exposure information available for the cohort was CMV serostatus. In this cohort, only TCR beta chains were sequenced, and detectable features were limited by the absence of alpha or paired-chain data. In a later analysis, HLA-associated TCR beta chains showed more clonal expansion and lower generation probabilities than non-associated chains that were equally common. In a later genetic analysis, fewer N-insertions in productive TCRs were reported among donors in an Asian-associated ancestry cluster than the approximately 630-donor mean. A later analysis associated about 17,000 TCR beta sequences with specific HLA alleles at a false discovery rate of 0.05. Across donors, most TCR sequences were observed very rarely, whereas some public TCRs were present in many individuals. Strong co-occurrence of HLA alleles, especially DR and DQ, made assigning TCR associations to individual alleles difficult. In vitro tests confirmed that a few of the cytomegalovirus-associated TCR beta chains recognize cytomegalovirus antigens. It was suggested by the authors that the approach could potentially be generalized to other disease states and immunological phenotypes. Presence/absence analyses assumed roughly uniform sequencing depth across donors, an assumption that may not hold. The 87-base-pair reads could not distinguish some IMGT-functional V segments, including TRBV6-2 and TRBV6-3, so those segments were excluded. HLA typing was unavailable for some donors at each locus, so association tests used only the typed subset. Because counts were too low, fewer than 20 rarely observed V segments, including chromosome 9 orphons, were excluded from the earlier analysis of about 500 of the donors. A further reported finding was that TCR beta sequences accurately predicted the HLA-A and HLA-B alleles for most subjects in the first cohort. In a later analysis, several top co-occurrence clusters were reported to appear linked to parvovirus B19, influenza, CMV and Epstein-Barr virus. The classifier was reported to diagnose cytomegalovirus status with high specificity and sensitivity in both the original and validation cohorts. Linkage disequilibrium might explain the correlated functional status among segregating V segments, but an unknown experimental factor could not be excluded. A group of highly shared sequence variants was considered likely to be a technical artifact of the sequencing pipeline. Broadly in line with IMGT annotations, most TCR beta V segments showed up in productive rearrangements about 87% or about 30% of the time in an earlier analysis of 450 to 750 of the donors. A later genetic analysis associated a missense DCLRE1C variant with V-gene and J-gene trimming of TCR beta chains, and an independent cohort replicated the association. According to a later analysis, TCR association rates differed among HLA loci, with DRB1 alleles showing the most associated TCRs and HLA-C alleles showing the fewest. According to a later analysis, most CMV-associated TCR beta chains appeared to be HLA-restricted, and the HLA associations seemed to be driven largely by CMV exposure.

For CDR1 and CDR2, the germline V gene (reference sequence) lists MNHNY and SVGAGI. Measured from the cysteine to the phenylalanine, the CDR3 is 14 residues long. Only the CDR3 portion is preserved as DNA: 42 bases, with reading frame beginning at the first base. Trimming removed 0 bases from V and 0 bases from J, leaving 4 bases between the germline ends. The chain links TRBV6-6 with TRBJ2-3, with no confidently assigned D gene. Sequencing input: PBMCs. The clonotype originates from a woman in her sixties in good health and CMV-seropositive. This receptor carries the CDR3 CASSYSESTDTQYF. The nucleotide sequence reads as follows: TGTGCCAGCAGTTACTCGGAGAGCACAGATACGCAGTATTTT.